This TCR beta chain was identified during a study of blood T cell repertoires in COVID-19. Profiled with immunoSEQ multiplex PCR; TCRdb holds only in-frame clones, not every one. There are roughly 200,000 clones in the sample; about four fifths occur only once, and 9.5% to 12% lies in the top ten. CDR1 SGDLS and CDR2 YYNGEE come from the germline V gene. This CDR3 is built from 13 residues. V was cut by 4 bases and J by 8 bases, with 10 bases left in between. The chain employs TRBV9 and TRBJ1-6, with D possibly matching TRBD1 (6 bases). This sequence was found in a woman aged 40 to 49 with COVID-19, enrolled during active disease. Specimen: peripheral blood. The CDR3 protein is CASSTNRDSPLHF. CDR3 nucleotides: TGTGCCAGCAGCACAAACAGGGATTCACCCCTCCACTTT.